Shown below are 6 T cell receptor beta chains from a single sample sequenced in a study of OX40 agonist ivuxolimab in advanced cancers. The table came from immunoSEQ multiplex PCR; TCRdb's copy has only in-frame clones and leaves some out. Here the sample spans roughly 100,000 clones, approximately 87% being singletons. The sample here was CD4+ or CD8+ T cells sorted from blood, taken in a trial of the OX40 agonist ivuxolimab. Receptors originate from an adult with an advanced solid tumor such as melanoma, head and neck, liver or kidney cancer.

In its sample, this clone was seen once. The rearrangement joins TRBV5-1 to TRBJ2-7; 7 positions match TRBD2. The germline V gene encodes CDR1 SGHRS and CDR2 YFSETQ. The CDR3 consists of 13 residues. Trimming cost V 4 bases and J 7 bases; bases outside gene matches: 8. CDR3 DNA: TGCGCCAGCAGCCTGGGACTACTCTTAGAGCAGTACTTC. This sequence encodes CASSLGLLLEQYF.

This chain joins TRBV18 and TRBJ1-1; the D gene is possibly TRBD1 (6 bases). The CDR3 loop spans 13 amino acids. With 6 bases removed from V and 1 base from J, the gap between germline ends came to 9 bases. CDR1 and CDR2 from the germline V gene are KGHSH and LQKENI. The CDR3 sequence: CASSMGANTEAFF. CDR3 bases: TGTGCCAGCTCGATGGGGGCGAACACTGAAGCTTTCTTT.

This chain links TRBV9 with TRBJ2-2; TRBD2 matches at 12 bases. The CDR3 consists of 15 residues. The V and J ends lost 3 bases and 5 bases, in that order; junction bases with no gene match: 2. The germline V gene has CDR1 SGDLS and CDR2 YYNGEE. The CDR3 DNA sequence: TGTGCCAGCAGCGGACTAGCGGGAGAAACCGGGGAGCTGTTTTTT. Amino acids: CASSGLAGETGELFF.

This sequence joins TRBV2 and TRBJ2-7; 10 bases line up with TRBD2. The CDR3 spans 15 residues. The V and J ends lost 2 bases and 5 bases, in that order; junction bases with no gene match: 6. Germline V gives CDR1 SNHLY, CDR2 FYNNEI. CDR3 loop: CASSENGLAGDEQYF. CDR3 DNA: TGTGCCAGCAGTGAAAACGGGCTAGCGGGAGACGAGCAGTACTTC.

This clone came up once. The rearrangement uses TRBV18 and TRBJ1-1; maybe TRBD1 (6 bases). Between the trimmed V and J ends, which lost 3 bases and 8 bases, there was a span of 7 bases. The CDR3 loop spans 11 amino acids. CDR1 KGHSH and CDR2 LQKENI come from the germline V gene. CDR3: CASSPQGEAFF. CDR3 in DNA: TGTGCCAGCTCACCCCAGGGGGAAGCTTTCTTT.

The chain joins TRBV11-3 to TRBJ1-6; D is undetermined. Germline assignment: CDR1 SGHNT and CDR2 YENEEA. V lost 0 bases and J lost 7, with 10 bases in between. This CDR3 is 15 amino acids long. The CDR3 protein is CASSLDREGNSPLHF. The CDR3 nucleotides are TGTGCCAGCAGCTTAGATCGGGAGGGAAATTCACCCCTCCACTTT.